This T cell receptor (beta chain) was documented in a study of OX40 agonist ivuxolimab in advanced cancers. General study findings and limits: Relative to CD4+ cells, CD8+ T cells on average had more expanded clones.

The table came from immunoSEQ multiplex PCR; TCRdb's copy has only in-frame clones and leaves some out. The sample has 15,000 to 20,000 clones; about 81% are singletons. Concerning this clone: Its antigen is not known.

Trimming at V came to 5 bases and at J to 8 bases, leaving 3 bases not matched to a gene. The CDR3 loop spans 14 amino acids. Germline CDR1 and CDR2: SGHTA and FQGNSA. The material sequenced was CD4+ or CD8+ T cells sorted from blood, taken in a trial of the OX40 agonist ivuxolimab. J is TRBJ1-4 and V is TRBV7-2, with 12 nucleotides matching TRBD1. The TCR sequence derives from an adult with an advanced solid tumor such as melanoma, head and neck, liver or kidney cancer. The CDR3 loop is CASSPGQGAEKLFF. The CDR3 DNA is TGTGCCAGCAGCCCGGGACAGGGGGCGGAAAAACTGTTTTTT.